This is a list of T cell receptor beta chains from one sample in a study of blood T cell repertoires in COVID-19. Repertoires were generated with immunoSEQ multiplex PCR, while TCRdb's copy carries only in-frame clones and drops some. This table holds 55,000 to 70,000 clones, 91% found once. Sequenced input: peripheral blood. The receptors were gathered from a man aged 55 to 70 with acute or convalescent COVID-19. CDR3s include the opening cysteine and the closing phenylalanine or tryptophan. The D gene is left open where the match is weak. Clone size is stated in some rows and not others, as once, few, many or a class when expanded.

clone_size	j_call	v_call	d_call	cdr3_nt	cdr3_aa
.	TRBJ1-1	TRBV28	.	TGTGCCAGCAGTTTATGGGCAAGGGGGGGAGCTTTCTTT	CASSLWARGGAFF
.	TRBJ1-3	TRBV5-6	TRBD1	TGTGCCAGCAGCTTGCAGGGGGCCGACTCTGGAAACACCATATATTTT	CASSLQGADSGNTIYF
.	TRBJ2-7	TRBV20-1	.	TGCAGTGCTAGTTCTGCTAGCGAGAGCTCCTACGAGCAGTACTTC	CSASSASESSYEQYF
.	TRBJ1-4	TRBV28	TRBD1	TGTGCCAGCAGTTTATACGGGACAGGGAGGTCAAATGAAAAACTGTTTTTT	CASSLYGTGRSNEKLFF
.	TRBJ1-4	TRBV2	TRBD1	TGTGCCAGCAGTGACGCAGGGGGCCCTCATGCTGCAGAAAAACTGTTTTTT	CASSDAGGPHAAEKLFF
.	TRBJ1-6	TRBV27	TRBD1	TGTGCCAGCAGCCAGACAGGGGAGAATTCACCCCTCCACTTT	CASSQTGENSPLHF
.	TRBJ2-1	TRBV3-1/TRBV3-2	.	TGTGCCAGCAGCCAAGCTCCGGGAGTAGCCTACAATGAGCAGTTCTTC	CASSQAPGVAYNEQFF
.	TRBJ2-1	TRBV11-3	TRBD2	TGTGCCAGCAGCCCCGGGACTAATTCCTACAATGAGCAGTTCTTC	CASSPGTNSYNEQFF
.	TRBJ1-6	TRBV30	.	TGTGCCTGGAAATGGGCAGGGGCCTCTTCACCCCTCCACTTT	CAWKWAGASSPLHF
once	TRBJ2-2	TRBV9	.	TGTGCCAGCAGCGTCCGACTTGGCGGGGAGCTGTTTTTT	CASSVRLGGELFF
.	TRBJ1-2	TRBV2	.	TGTGCCAGCAAAGTTAGGACAGATGGCTACACCTTC	CASKVRTDGYTF
.	TRBJ1-4	TRBV12-3/TRBV12-4	.	TGTGCCAGCACCCAGACAGCTAATGAAAAACTGTTTTTT	CASTQTANEKLFF
.	TRBJ1-1	TRBV3-1/TRBV3-2	TRBD1	TGTGCCAGCAGCCCCGCACAGAGACAGGGGACGAACACTGAAGCTTTCTTT	CASSPAQRQGTNTEAFF
few	TRBJ1-6	TRBV7-3	.	TGTGCCAGCAGCGACAGTCAGTTTTCACCCCTCCACTTT	CASSDSQFSPLHF
.	TRBJ2-3	TRBV7-3	TRBD2	TGTGCCAGCAGCCGGGGACTAGCGGGTTTCACAGATACGCAGTATTTT	CASSRGLAGFTDTQYF
few	TRBJ1-5	TRBV3-1/TRBV3-2	TRBD1	TGTGCCAGCAGCCCATCATACAGGGGTCCCCAGCCCCAGCATTTT	CASSPSYRGPQPQHF
.	TRBJ1-2	TRBV2	.	TGTGCCAGCAGTGAAGTGGCAGGGAACTATGGCTACACCTTC	CASSEVAGNYGYTF
.	TRBJ2-1	TRBV11-3	TRBD2	TGTGCCAGCAGCTTAGATCCCCTAGCGGGAGGGGTCAACAATGAGCAGTTCTTC	CASSLDPLAGGVNNEQFF
.	TRBJ1-1	TRBV5-1	TRBD1	TGCGCCAGCAGCCCTGGGACAGCATGGGGGAACACTGAAGCTTTCTTT	CASSPGTAWGNTEAFF
.	TRBJ1-1	TRBV29-1	TRBD1	TGCAGCGCAGACAGGGGTGAGGACACTGAAGCTTTCTTT	CSADRGEDTEAFF
.	TRBJ2-7	TRBV6-2/TRBV6-3	.	TGTGCCAGCAGTTACTCCGGGGGAAGGGACGAGCAGTACTTC	CASSYSGGRDEQYF
.	TRBJ2-5	TRBV5-1	TRBD2	TGCGCCAGCAGGACTAGCGGGGTGCAAGAGACCCAGTACTTC	CASRTSGVQETQYF
.	TRBJ2-2	TRBV6-5	TRBD1	TGTGCCAGCAGATCGGACAGGGCTACTCTGGGGGAGCTGTTTTTT	CASRSDRATLGELFF
.	TRBJ2-5	TRBV24-1	.	TGTGCCACCAGTGATCCAGGACAGCAAGAGACCCAGTACTTC	CATSDPGQQETQYF
.	TRBJ2-4	TRBV6-2/TRBV6-3	TRBD2	TGTGCCAGCAGTTTAGGACTAGCGGGACCGCCTAGGATTCAGTACTTC	CASSLGLAGPPRIQYF
.	TRBJ1-1	TRBV18	.	TGTGCCAGCTCAATGCGGGGCGAGGGCACTGAAGCTTTCTTT	CASSMRGEGTEAFF
.	TRBJ2-1	TRBV6-5	TRBD2	TGTGCCAGCAGGGCTAGCGGGAGCTTCTTTACTGAGCAGTTCTTC	CASRASGSFFTEQFF
.	TRBJ2-2	TRBV7-2	.	TGTGCCAGCAGCTTAAATAAAGGGGCGGCCGGGGAGCTGTTTTTT	CASSLNKGAAGELFF
.	TRBJ1-4	TRBV3-1/TRBV3-2	TRBD1	TGTGCCAGCAGCCACCGCAGGGGGAATGAAAAACTGTTTTTT	CASSHRRGNEKLFF
.	TRBJ1-1	TRBV23-1	.	TGCGCCAGCAGTCACGGCACTGAAGCTTTCTTT	CASSHGTEAFF
.	TRBJ2-1	TRBV7-3	TRBD2	TGTGCCAGCAGCCCCCGGACTGGGCGGGAGGGCCGGGAGCAGTTCTTC	CASSPRTGREGREQFF
.	TRBJ2-4	TRBV4-3	.	TGCGCCAGCAGCCAAGATAGGCGGGACAACATTCAGTACTTC	CASSQDRRDNIQYF
.	TRBJ2-2	TRBV4-3	TRBD2	TGCGCCAGCAGCGTTCTAGCGGCCACCGGGGAGCTGTTTTTT	CASSVLAATGELFF